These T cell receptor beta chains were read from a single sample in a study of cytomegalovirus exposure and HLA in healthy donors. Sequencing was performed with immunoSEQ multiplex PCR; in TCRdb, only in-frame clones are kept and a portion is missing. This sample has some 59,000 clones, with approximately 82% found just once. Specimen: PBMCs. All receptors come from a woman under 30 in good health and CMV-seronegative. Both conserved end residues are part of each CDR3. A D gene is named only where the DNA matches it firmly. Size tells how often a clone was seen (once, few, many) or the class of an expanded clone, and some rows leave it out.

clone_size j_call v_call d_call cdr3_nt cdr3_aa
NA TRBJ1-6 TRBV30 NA TGTGCCTGGAGGGGGGCTTCTAGCCTCCTCCACTTT CAWRGASSLLHF
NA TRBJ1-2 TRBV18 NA TGTGCCAGCTCACCCGACCCAGGGTTGAATGGCTACACCTTC CASSPDPGLNGYTF
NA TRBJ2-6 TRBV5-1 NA TGCGCCAGCAGCTTGTTTTCCCCCTCTGGGGCCAACGGCCTGACTTTC CASSLFSPSGANGLTF
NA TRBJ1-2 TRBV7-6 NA TGTGCCAGCAGCTTGACAGAGAACTATGGCTACACCTTC CASSLTENYGYTF
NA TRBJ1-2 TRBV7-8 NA TGTGCCAGCAGCTTAGAGGTTTACAGGGATGGCTACACCTTC CASSLEVYRDGYTF
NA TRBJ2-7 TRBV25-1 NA TGTGCCAGCAGTGATGGCGGGTTCTACGAGCAGTACTTC CASSDGGFYEQYF
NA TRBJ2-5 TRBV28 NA TGTGCCAGCAGTTTATCTGCGTGGAGACCGGGAACCCAGTACTTC CASSLSAWRPGTQYF
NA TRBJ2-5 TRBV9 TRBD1 TGTGCCAGCAGCGTAGAAGACAGGGGGCGAGAGACCCAGTACTTC CASSVEDRGRETQYF
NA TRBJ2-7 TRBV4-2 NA TGTGCCAGCAGCCAAGACCCTTTGGCAGGCGGAGGCGAGCAGTACTTC CASSQDPLAGGGEQYF
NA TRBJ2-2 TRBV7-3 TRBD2 TGTGCCAGCAGCTTAATGGCGACTAGCGGACCACTGTCGGGGGAGCTGTTTTTT CASSLMATSGPLSGELFF
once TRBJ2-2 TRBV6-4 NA TGTGCCAGCAGGGCCGGGACTAACACCGGGGAGCTGTTTTTT CASRAGTNTGELFF
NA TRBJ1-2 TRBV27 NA TGTGCCAGCAGTTCCTCCGGGACACTGACTTACTATGGCTACACCTTC CASSSSGTLTYYGYTF
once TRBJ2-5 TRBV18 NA TGTGCCAGCTCACCGGCGGGGCGCGAGACCCAGTACTTC CASSPAGRETQYF
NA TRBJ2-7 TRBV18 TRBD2 TGTGCCAGCTCTCCACCCTGGACTAGCGCCTCCTACGAGCAGTACTTC CASSPPWTSASYEQYF
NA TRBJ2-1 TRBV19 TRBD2 TGTGCCAGTAGTCCCGGGACTAGCGGGTCGAATGAGCAGTTCTTC CASSPGTSGSNEQFF
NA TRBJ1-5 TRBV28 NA TGTGCCAGCAGTTTTTTGGGGGGTGGGGTACAACGGCCCCAGCATTTT CASSFLGGGVQRPQHF
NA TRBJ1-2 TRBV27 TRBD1 TGTGCCAGCAGTTTAAGGGGTAGGGACAGAACCTATGGCTACACCTTC CASSLRGRDRTYGYTF
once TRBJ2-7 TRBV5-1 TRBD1 TGCGCCAGCAGCCGGGACAGGGGGCTCGAGCAGTACTTC CASSRDRGLEQYF
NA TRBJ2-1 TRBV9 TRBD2 TGTGCCAGCAGCGTAGCTAGTAGCGGGAGTTCCTACAATGAGCAGTTCTTC CASSVASSGSSYNEQFF
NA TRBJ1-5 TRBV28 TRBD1 TGTGCCAGCAGCACCCCCCCCGGGACAGGGGGTCCCGTAGGGGCCCAGCATTTT CASSTPPGTGGPVGAQHF
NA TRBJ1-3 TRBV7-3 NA TGTGCCAGCAGCTTATCTTCTGGAAACACCATATATTTT CASSLSSGNTIYF
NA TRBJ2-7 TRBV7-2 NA TGTGCCAGCAGCTCCGGACAGAACTCCTACGAGCAGTACTTC CASSSGQNSYEQYF
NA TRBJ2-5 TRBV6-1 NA TGTGCCAGCAGTGAGCGGCGGCAAGAGACCCAGTACTTC CASSERRQETQYF
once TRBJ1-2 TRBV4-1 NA TGCGCCAGCAGCCAAGAAGGGGGGGGAGGCTATGGCTACACCTTC CASSQEGGGGYGYTF
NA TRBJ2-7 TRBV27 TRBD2 TGTGCCAGCAGTATGGGACTAGCGGGAGTTGAGCAGTACTTC CASSMGLAGVEQYF
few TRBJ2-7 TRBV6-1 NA TGTGCCAGCAGTGAAGCAGTCGGGCAGGGGGGCGACGAGCAGTACTTC CASSEAVGQGGDEQYF
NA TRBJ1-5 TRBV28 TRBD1 TGTGCCAGCAGTTATACAGGGGGGGAAGATCAGCCCCAGCATTTT CASSYTGGEDQPQHF
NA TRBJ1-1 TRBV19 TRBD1 TGTGCCAGTAGTCCGACGGGACAGAGGAGCACTGAAGCTTTCTTT CASSPTGQRSTEAFF
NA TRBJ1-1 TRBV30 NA TGTGGGGGGGGCGATGGGGACACTGAAGCTTTCTTT CGGGDGDTEAFF
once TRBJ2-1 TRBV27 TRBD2 TGTGCCAGCAGCGCCGGGGGGGGCTCCTACAATGAGCAGTTCTTC CASSAGGGSYNEQFF
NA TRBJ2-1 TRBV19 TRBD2 TGTGCCAGTACACCAGCGGGAGGGCCAAACAATGAGCAGTTCTTC CASTPAGGPNNEQFF
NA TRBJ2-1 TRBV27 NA TGTGCCAGCAGTTTAGAGGGGGGGCTTAACAATGAGCAGTTCTTC CASSLEGGLNNEQFF
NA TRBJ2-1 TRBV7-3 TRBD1 TGTGCCAGCAGCTTGACAGGGGGATACAATGAGCAGTTCTTC CASSLTGGYNEQFF
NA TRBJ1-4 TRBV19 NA TGTGCCAGTAGTATAGATCCAGCAACTAATGAAAAACTGTTTTTT CASSIDPATNEKLFF
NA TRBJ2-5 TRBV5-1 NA TGCGCCAGCAGCCAGGACAGCGCCCGAGAGACCCAGTACTTC CASSQDSARETQYF
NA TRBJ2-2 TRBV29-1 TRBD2 TGCAGCGTTCTCAGTACCGGGACTAGCGGGAGCCTACGAGCGAACACCGGGGAGCTGTTTTTT CSVLSTGTSGSLRANTGELFF
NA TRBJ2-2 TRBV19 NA TGTGCCAGTAGTATTCTCGACAGGAACACCGGGGAGCTGTTTTTT CASSILDRNTGELFF
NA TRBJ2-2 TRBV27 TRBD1 TGTGCCAGCAAAGGACAGGGCTACCTTGGGGAGCTGTTTTTT CASKGQGYLGELFF
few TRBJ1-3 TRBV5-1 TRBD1 TGCGCCAGCAGCTTGAACCGGGACAGGGCCCCTTTAGATTTT CASSLNRDRAPLDF
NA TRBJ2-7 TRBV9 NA TGTGCCAGCAGCGTGCAGGCCGTTTCCTACGAGCAGTACTTC CASSVQAVSYEQYF
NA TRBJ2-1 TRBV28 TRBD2 TGTGCGGGGCGGGAGGAGGTCAATGAGCAGTTCTTC CAGREEVNEQFF
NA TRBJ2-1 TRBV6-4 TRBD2 TGTGCCAGCAGTGATTCCGGGACTAGCGGCTACAATGAGCAGTTCTTC CASSDSGTSGYNEQFF
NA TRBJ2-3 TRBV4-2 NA TGTGCCAGCAGCCAAGAGCCTCGGGGAGATGGCACAGATACGCAGTATTTT CASSQEPRGDGTDTQYF
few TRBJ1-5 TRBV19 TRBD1 TGTGCCAGTAGGGGACAGGGCGATAGCAATCAGCCCCAGCATTTT CASRGQGDSNQPQHF
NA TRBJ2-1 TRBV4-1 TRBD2 TGCGCCAGCAGCCAACCGCAGACTAGCGGGGCATACAATGAGCAGTTCTTC CASSQPQTSGAYNEQFF
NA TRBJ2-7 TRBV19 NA TGTGCCAGTAGTCCTGGCGGGTTCGGGGACGAGCAGTACTTC CASSPGGFGDEQYF
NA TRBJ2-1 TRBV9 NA TGTGCCAGCAGCCCCAAGAAGGGGGTATACAATGAGCAGTTCTTC CASSPKKGVYNEQFF
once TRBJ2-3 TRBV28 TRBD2 TGTGCCAGCGACGATGAGCGGGGACTCACAGATACGCAGTATTTT CASDDERGLTDTQYF
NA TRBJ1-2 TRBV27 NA TGTGCCAGCAGAACCGACACCCTCGACGGCGGCTACACCTTC CASRTDTLDGGYTF
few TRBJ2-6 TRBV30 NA TGTGCCTGGAGTAGGAGCTCTGGGGCCAACGGCCTGACTTTC CAWSRSSGANGLTF
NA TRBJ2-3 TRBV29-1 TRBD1 TGCAGCATCAAGCAGGGGGCTAGCACAGATACGCAGTATTTT CSIKQGASTDTQYF
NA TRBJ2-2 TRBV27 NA TGTGCCAGCAGTCTGACAGGAACTCGGAACACCGGGGAGCTGTTTTTT CASSLTGTRNTGELFF
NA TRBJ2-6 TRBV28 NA TGTGCCAGCAGTCCAAGCCTTCCTGGGGCCAACGTCCTGACTTTC CASSPSLPGANVLTF
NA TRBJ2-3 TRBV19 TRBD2 TGTGCCAGTAGTGTAACTAGCGGGAGTTTAGATACGCAGTATTTT CASSVTSGSLDTQYF
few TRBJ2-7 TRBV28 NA TGTGCCAGCAGTCCGCTCCCCGGGGCCTACGAGCAGTACTTC CASSPLPGAYEQYF
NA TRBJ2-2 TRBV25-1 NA TGTGCCAGCAGTGATTTCGGCGGCTCAAACGCGAACACCGGGGAGCTGTTTTTT CASSDFGGSNANTGELFF
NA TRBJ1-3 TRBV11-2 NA TGTGCCAGCAGCTTAAGGGAGGCGATTGGAAACACCATATATTTT CASSLREAIGNTIYF
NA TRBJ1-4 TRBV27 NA TGTGCCAGCAGCCCCCGGGGGATCGCGAGTGAAAAACTGTTTTTT CASSPRGIASEKLFF
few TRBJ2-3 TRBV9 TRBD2 TGTGCCAGCAGCCCCAGCGGGACCCTCGATACGCAGTATTTT CASSPSGTLDTQYF